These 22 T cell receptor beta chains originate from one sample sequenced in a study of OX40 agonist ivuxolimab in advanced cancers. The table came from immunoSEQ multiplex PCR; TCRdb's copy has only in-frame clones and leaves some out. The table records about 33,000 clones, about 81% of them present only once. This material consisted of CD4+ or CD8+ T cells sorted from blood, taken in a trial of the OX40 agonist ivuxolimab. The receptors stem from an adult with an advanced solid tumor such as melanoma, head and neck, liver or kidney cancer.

CDR3: CASSVSSGGAETQYF. The CDR3 DNA reads as TGTGCCAGCAGTGTTTCGAGCGGGGGGGCGGAGACCCAGTACTTC. The chain couples TRBV2 to TRBJ2-5; TRBD2 matches 10 bases. Per germline, CDR1 SNHLY and CDR2 FYNNEI. The CDR3 covers 15 residues. The J segment lost 5 bases and the V segment lost 4 bases, leaving 7 bases of the junction unmatched.

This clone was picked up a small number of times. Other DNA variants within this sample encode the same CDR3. The CDR3 DNA reads as TGTGCCAGCAGTTTTATGAACACTGAAGCTTTCTTT. Its translation is CASSFMNTEAFF. The chain employs TRBV2 and TRBJ1-1; D not resolved. V was pared by 5 bases and J by 0 bases, with 4 bases between. CDR3 length: 12 residues. CDR1 is SNHLY and CDR2 is FYNNEI in the germline V gene.

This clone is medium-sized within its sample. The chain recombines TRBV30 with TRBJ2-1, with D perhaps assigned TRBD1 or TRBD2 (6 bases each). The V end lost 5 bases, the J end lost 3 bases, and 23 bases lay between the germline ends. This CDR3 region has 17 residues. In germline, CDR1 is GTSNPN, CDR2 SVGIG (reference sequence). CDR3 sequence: CAWEQGATGENYNEQFF. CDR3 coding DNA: TGTGCCTGGGAACAGGGTGCTACGGGAGAAAACTACAATGAGCAGTTCTTC.

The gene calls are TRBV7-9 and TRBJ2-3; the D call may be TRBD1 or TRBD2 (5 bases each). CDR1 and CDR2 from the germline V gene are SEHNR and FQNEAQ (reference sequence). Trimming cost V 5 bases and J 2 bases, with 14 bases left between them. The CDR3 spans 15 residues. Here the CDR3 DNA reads TGTGCCAGCAGCGGGACGTCGGGGAACACAGATACGCAGTATTTT. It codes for CASSGTSGNTDTQYF.

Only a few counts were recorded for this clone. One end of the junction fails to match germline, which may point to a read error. For the CDR3, the DNA is TGTGCTAGCAGGTCCCTGTGGCCCCAGCATTTT. This encodes CASRSLWPQHF. This rearrangement joins TRBV7-9 to TRBJ1-5; D remains ambiguous. The germline V gene encodes CDR1 SEHNR and CDR2 FQNEAQ (reference sequence). There are 11 residues in the CDR3.

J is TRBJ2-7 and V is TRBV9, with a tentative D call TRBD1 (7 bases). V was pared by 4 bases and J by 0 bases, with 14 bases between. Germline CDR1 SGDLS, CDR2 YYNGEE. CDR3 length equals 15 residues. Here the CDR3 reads CASSQGEASSYEQYF. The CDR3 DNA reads TGTGCCAGCAGCCAGGGGGAGGCCAGCTCCTACGAGCAGTACTTC.

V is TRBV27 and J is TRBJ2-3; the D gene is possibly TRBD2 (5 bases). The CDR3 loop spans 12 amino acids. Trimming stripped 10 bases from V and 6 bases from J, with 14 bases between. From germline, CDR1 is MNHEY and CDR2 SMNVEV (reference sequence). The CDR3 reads CATGELGDTQYF. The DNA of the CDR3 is TGTGCCACCGGGGAGCTCGGGGATACGCAGTATTTT.

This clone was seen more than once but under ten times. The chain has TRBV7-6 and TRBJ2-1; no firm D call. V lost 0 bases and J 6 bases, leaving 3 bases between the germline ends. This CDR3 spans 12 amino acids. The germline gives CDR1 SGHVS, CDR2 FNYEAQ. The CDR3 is CASSLASNEQFF. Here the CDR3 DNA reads TGTGCCAGCAGCTTAGCAAGCAATGAGCAGTTCTTC.

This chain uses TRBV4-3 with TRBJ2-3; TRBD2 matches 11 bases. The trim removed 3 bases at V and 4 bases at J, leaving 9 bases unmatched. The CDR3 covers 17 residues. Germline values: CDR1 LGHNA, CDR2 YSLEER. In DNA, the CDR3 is TGCGCCAGCAGCCAGGGGATAGCGGGGGGGCCGCCAGATACGCAGTATTTT. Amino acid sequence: CASSQGIAGGPPDTQYF.

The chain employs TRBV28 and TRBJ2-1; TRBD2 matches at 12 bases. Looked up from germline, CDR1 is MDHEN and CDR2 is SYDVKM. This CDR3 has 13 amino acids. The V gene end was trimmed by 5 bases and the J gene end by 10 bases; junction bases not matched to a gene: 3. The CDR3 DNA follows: TGTGCCAGCAGTCTCGGGACTAGCGGGGAGCAGTTCTTC. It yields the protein CASSLGTSGEQFF.

For the CDR3, the DNA is TGTGCCAGCAGTGGCGGGACAGGGGGAAACTACGAGCAGTACTTC. Encoded protein: CASSGGTGGNYEQYF. This chain uses TRBV6-6 with TRBJ2-7, with 11 nucleotides matching TRBD1. V lost 5 bases, J lost 3 bases, and 6 bases stayed unmatched. CDR3 size: 15 residues. Per the germline V gene, CDR1 is MNHNY and CDR2 is SVGAGI (reference sequence).

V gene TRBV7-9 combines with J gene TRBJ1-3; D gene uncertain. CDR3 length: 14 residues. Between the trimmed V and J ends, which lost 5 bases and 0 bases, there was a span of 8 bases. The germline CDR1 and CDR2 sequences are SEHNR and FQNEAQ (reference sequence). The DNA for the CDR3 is TGTGCCAGCAGCCGTGATTACTCTGGAAACACCATATATTTT. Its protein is CASSRDYSGNTIYF. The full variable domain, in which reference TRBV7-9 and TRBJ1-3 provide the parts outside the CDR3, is DTGVSQNPRHKITKRGQNVTFRCDPISEHNRLYWYRQTLGQGPEFLTYFQNEAQLEKSRLLSDRFSAERPKGSFSTLEIQRTEQGDSAMYLCASSRDYSGNTIYFGEGSWLTVV.

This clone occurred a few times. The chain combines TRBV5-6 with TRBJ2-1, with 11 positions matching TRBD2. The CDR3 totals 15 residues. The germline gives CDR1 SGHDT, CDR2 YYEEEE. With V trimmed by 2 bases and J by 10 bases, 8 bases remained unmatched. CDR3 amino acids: CASSFLAGGPEEQFF. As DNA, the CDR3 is TGTGCCAGCAGCTTTTTAGCGGGAGGGCCCGAGGAGCAGTTCTTC.

CDR3 nucleotides: TGCGCCAGCAGCCCGACCGGGTGGTCTGGGGCCAACGTCCTGACTTTC. Protein product: CASSPTGWSGANVLTF. V gene TRBV4-1 combines with J gene TRBJ2-6, with D unclear. Germline V gene lookup returns CDR1 MGHRA and CDR2 YSYEKL. There are 16 residues in the CDR3. V gave up 4 bases and J gave up 1 base, with 11 bases separating them.

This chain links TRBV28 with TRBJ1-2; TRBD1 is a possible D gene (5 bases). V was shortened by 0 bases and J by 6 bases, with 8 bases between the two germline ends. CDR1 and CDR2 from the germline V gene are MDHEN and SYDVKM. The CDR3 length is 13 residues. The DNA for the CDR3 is TGTGCCAGCAGTTTATGGGGGGTAGATGGCTACACCTTC. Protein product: CASSLWGVDGYTF.

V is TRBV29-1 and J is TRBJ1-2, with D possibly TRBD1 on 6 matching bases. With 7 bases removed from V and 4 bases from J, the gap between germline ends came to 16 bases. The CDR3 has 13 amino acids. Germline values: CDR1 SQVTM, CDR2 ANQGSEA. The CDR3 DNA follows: TGCAGCGGGGGGCCCGCCCGAGGCTATGGCTACACCTTC. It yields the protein CSGGPARGYGYTF.

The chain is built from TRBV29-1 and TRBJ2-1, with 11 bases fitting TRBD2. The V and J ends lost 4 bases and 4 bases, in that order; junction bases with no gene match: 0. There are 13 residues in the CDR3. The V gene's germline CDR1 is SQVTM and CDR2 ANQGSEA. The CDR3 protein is CSVGLAGYNEQFF. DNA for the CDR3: TGCAGCGTTGGACTAGCGGGATACAATGAGCAGTTCTTC.

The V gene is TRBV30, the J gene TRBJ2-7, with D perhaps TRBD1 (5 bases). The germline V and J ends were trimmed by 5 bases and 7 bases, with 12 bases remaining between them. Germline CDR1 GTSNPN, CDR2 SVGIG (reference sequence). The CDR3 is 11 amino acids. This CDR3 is CAWFRGREQYF. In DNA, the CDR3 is TGTGCCTGGTTTAGGGGCAGAGAGCAGTACTTC.

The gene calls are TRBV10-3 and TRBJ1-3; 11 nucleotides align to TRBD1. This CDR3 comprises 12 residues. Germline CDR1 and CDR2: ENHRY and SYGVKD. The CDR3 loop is CASGDRGNTIYF. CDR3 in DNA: TGTGCATCCGGGGACAGGGGGAACACCATATATTTT.

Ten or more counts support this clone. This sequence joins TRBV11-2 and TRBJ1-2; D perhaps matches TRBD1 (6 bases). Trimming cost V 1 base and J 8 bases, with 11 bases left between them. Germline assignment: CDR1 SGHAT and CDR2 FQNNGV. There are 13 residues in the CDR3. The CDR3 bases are TGTGCCAGCAGCTTAGGGGCGACAGGCGGCTACACCTTC. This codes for CASSLGATGGYTF.

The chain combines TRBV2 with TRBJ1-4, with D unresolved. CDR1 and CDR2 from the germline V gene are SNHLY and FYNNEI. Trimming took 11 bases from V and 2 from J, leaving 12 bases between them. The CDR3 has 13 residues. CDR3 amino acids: CAGTGPTNEKLFF. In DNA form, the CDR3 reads TGTGCCGGAACGGGCCCGACTAATGAAAAACTGTTTTTT. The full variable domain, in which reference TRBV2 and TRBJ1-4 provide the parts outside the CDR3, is EPEVTQTPSHQVTQMGQEVILRCVPISNHLYFYWYRQILGQKVEFLVSFYNNEISEKSEIFDDQFSVERPDGSNFTLKIRSTKLEDSAMYFCAGTGPTNEKLFFGSGTQLSVL.

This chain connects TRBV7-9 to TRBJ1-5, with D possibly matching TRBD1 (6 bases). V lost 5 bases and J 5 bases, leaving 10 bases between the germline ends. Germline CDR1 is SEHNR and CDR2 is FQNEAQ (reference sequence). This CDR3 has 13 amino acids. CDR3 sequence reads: CASSAQGHQPQHF. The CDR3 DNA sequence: TGTGCCAGCAGCGCACAGGGTCATCAGCCCCAGCATTTT.